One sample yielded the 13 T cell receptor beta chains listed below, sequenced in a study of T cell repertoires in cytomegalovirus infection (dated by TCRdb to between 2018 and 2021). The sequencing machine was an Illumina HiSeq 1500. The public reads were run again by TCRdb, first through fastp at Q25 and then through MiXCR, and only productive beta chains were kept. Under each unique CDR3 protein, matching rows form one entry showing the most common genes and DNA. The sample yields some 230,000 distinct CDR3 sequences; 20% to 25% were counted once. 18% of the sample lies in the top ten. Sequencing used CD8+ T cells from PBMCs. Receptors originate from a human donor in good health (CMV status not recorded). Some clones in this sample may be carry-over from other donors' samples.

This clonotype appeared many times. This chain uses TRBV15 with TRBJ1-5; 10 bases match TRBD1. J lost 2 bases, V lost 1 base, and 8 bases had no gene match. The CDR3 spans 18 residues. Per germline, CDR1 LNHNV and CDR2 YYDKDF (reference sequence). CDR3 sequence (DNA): TGTGCCACCAGCAGAGGCTCCGGGACAGGGGTTGGCAATCAGCCCCAGCATTTT. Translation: CATSRGSGTGVGNQPQHF. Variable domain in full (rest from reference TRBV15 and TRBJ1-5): DAMVIQNPRYQVTQFGKPVTLSCSQTLNHNVMYWYQQKSSQAPKLLFHYYDKDFNNEADTPDNFQSRRPNTSFCFLDIRSPGLGDTAMYLCATSRGSGTGVGNQPQHFGDGTRLSIL.

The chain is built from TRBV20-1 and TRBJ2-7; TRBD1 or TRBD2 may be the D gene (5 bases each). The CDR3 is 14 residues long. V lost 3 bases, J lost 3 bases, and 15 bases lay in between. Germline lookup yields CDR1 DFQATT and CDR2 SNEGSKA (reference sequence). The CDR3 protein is CSASVPGAGYEQYF. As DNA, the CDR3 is TGCAGTGCTAGTGTCCCCGGGGCCGGCTACGAGCAGTACTTC.

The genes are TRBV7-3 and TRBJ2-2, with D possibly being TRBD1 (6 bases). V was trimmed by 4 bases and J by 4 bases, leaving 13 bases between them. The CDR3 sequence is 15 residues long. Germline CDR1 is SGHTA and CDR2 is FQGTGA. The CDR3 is CASSSTGPLTGELFF. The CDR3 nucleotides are TGTGCCAGCAGCTCGACAGGCCCCCTCACCGGGGAGCTGTTTTTT. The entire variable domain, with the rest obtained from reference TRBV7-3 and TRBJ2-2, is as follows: GAGVSQTPSNKVTEKGKYVELRCDPISGHTALYWYRQSLGQGPEFLIYFQGTGAADDSGLPNDRFFAVRPEGSVSTLKIQRTERGDSAVYLCASSSTGPLTGELFFGEGSRLTVL.

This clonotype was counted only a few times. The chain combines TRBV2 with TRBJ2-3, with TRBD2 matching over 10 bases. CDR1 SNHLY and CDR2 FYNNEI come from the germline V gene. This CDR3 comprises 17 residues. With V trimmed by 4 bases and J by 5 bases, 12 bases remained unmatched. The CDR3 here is CASSGPGAGGAEDTQYF. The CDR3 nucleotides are TGTGCCAGCAGTGGCCCTGGAGCGGGGGGGGCCGAAGATACGCAGTATTTT.

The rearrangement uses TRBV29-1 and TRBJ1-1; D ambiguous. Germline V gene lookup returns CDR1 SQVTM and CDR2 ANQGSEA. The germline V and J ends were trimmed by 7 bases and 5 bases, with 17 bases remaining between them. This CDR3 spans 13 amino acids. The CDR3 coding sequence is TGCAGCGCCGCGGGGTTGGTAGGAACTGAAGCTTTCTTT. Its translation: CSAAGLVGTEAFF.

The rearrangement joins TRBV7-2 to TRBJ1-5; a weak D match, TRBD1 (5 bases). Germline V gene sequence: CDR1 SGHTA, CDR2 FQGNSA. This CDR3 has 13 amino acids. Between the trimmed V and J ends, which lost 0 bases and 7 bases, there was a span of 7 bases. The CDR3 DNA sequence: TGTGCCAGCAGCTTAGCGGGGGGACAGCCCCAGCATTTT. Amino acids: CASSLAGGQPQHF.

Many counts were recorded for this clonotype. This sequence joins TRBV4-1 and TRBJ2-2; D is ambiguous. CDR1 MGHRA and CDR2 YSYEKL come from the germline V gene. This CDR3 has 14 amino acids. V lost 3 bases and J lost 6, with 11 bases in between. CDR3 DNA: TGCGCCAGCAGCCAGGTGGACCCACCCGGGGAGCTGTTTTTT. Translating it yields CASSQVDPPGELFF.

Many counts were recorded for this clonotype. CDR3 in DNA: TGTGCCAGCAGCTTACCGACCTGGGCCCGGGGGGAAGGCTCCACAGATACGCAGTATTTT. As protein: CASSLPTWARGEGSTDTQYF. V is TRBV7-9 and J is TRBJ2-3, with 7 positions matching TRBD2. The CDR3 is made up of 20 amino acids. Germline V gene lookup returns CDR1 SEHNR and CDR2 FQNEAQ (reference sequence). V shed 2 bases and J 2 bases; nucleotides not matched to a gene: 19.

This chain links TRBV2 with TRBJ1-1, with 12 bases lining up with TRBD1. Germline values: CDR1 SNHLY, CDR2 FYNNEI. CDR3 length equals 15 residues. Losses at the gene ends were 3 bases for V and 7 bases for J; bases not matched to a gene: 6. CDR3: CASSDAGTGGVEAFF. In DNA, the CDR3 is TGTGCCAGCAGTGACGCCGGGACAGGGGGCGTTGAAGCTTTCTTT.

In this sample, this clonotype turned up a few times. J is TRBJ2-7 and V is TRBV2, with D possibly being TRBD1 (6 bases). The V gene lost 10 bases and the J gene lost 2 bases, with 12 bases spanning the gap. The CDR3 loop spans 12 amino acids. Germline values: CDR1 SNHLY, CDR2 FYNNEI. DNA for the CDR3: TGTGCCACCATCCAGGGGCCCTACGAGCAGTACTTC. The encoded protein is CATIQGPYEQYF. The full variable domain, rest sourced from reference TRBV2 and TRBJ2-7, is EPEVTQTPSHQVTQMGQEVILRCVPISNHLYFYWYRQILGQKVEFLVSFYNNEISEKSEIFDDQFSVERPDGSNFTLKIRSTKLEDSAMYFCATIQGPYEQYFGPGTRLTVT.

The CDR3 DNA sequence: TGTGCCAGCAGTTTAGGGACAGGGGGTCAGCCCCAGCATTTT. Translating gives CASSLGTGGQPQHF. This sequence joins TRBV27 and TRBJ1-5; 11 bases line up with TRBD1. The V gene's germline CDR1 is MNHEY and CDR2 SMNVEV (reference sequence). Trimming removed 2 bases from V and 6 bases from J; junction bases left unmatched: 0. This CDR3 contains 14 residues.

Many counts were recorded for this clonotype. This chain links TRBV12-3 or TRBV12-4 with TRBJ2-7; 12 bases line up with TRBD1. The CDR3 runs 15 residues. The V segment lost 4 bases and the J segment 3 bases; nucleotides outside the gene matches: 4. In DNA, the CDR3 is TGTGCCAGCAGTTCCCGGGACAGGGGGCTCTACGAGCAGTACTTC. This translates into CASSSRDRGLYEQYF.

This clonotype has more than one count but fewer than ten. The CDR3 DNA reads TGCGCCAGCAGTGATCCGGCCAGCTCCTACAATGAGCAGTTCTTC. Amino acids: CASSDPASSYNEQFF. J is TRBJ2-1 and V is TRBV10-2; D call uncertain. The germline V gene has CDR1 WSHSY and CDR2 SAAADI. V gave up 3 bases and J gave up 0 bases, with 9 bases separating them. The CDR3 consists of 15 residues.